The 7 T cell receptor beta chains below all came from one sample that was sequenced in a study of blood T cell repertoires in COVID-19 (dated by TCRdb to 2019 to 2021). The library was obtained by the immunoSEQ multiplex PCR assay. TCRdb took this table from immuneACCESS and kept in-frame rearrangements with V and J called. Such tables lack part of the clones; where checked against another copy, unresolved V genes explain under half of the gap, and the rest is unexplained. The sample table contains more than 70,000 clones; only one count was recorded for 85% of them. The ten most abundant clones make up about 4% of the sample. What was sequenced was peripheral blood. The source of these receptors is a man aged 55 to 69 with acute or convalescent COVID-19.

In this sample, this clone turned up a few times. This chain links TRBV6-5 with TRBJ1-2, with 10 bases lining up with TRBD1. This CDR3 comprises 13 residues. With V trimmed by 6 bases and J by 7 bases, 5 bases remained unmatched. CDR1 is MNHEY and CDR2 is SVGAGI in the germline V gene. In DNA form, the CDR3 reads TGTGCCAGCAGCGTGGGACAGGGGACTGGCTACACCTTC. It specifies CASSVGQGTGYTF.

This clone was observed many times. The chain recombines TRBV11-3 with TRBJ2-3, with 8 bases fitting TRBD1. Germline-derived CDR1 and CDR2 are SGHNT and YENEEA. The CDR3 has 17 amino acids. V shed 1 base, J shed 1 base, and the junction held 7 bases outside the gene matches. The CDR3: CASSLGGVGQGTDTQYF. The CDR3 DNA reads TGTGCCAGCAGCTTAGGGGGAGTGGGACAGGGCACAGATACGCAGTATTTT.

The rearrangement links TRBV19 to TRBJ1-4; a weak D match, TRBD1 (5 bases). CDR1 is LNHDA, CDR2 SQIVND, per germline (reference sequence). The CDR3 covers 11 residues. Trimming stripped 11 bases from V and 8 bases from J, with 12 bases between. In DNA form, the CDR3 reads TGTGCCGTCGGAGGGACGGAAAAACTGTTTTTT. Amino acid sequence: CAVGGTEKLFF.

Remarks on this clone: Other DNA sequences from this sample encode an identical CDR3 as well. This rearrangement joins TRBV6-5 to TRBJ1-2, with 7 bases that match TRBD1. The junction had 2 bases not matched to a gene; V was cut back by 3 bases and J by 1 base. Per the germline V gene, CDR1 is MNHEY and CDR2 is SVGAGI. The CDR3 has 14 residues. CDR3 in amino acids: CASSYDRVNYGYTF. CDR3 in DNA: TGTGCCAGCAGTTATGACAGGGTTAACTATGGCTACACCTTC.

This chain connects TRBV6-2 or TRBV6-3 to TRBJ2-4, with 8 positions matching TRBD2. Per germline, CDR1 MNHEY and CDR2 SVGEGT. The CDR3 is made up of 14 amino acids. V was clipped by 6 bases and J by 8 bases; unmatched bases: 9. DNA of the CDR3: TGTGCCAGCAGCGGGGGGACTAGTTTGGACATTCAGTACTTC. It specifies CASSGGTSLDIQYF.

The CDR3 sequence is CASSLRGGDEQYF. In nucleotides, the CDR3 is TGTGCCAGCAGTTTGAGGGGGGGAGACGAGCAGTACTTC. This rearrangement joins TRBV5-5 to TRBJ2-7; D might be TRBD2 (7 bases). Germline V gene sequence: CDR1 SGHKS, CDR2 YYEKEE (reference sequence). The CDR3 is made up of 13 amino acids. Trimming left V 5 bases short and J 5 bases short, with 14 bases between. Looking up the rest from reference TRBV5-5 and TRBJ2-7 gives the full variable domain: DAGVTQSPTHLIKTRGQQVTLRCSPISGHKSVSWYQQVLGQGPQFIFQYYEKEERGRGNFPDRFSARQFPNYSSELNVNALLLGDSALYLCASSLRGGDEQYFGPGTRLTVT.

In this sample, this clone turned up once. The chain has TRBV19 and TRBJ1-1; 7 bases are a match to TRBD1. J gave up 11 bases and V 0 bases, and 6 bases lay outside the gene matches. This CDR3 has 13 amino acids. CDR1 LNHDA and CDR2 SQIVND come from the germline V gene (reference sequence). The CDR3 sequence: CASSIDPGQRAFF. DNA of the CDR3: TGTGCCAGTAGTATAGATCCGGGACAGCGGGCTTTCTTT.